One and the same sample provided the 10 T cell receptor beta chains below, sequenced in a study of blood T cells in healthy people across ages (dated by TCRdb to the mid-2010s). The method was 5' RACE. The instrument given in TCRdb is Illumina HiSeq 2500. A second PCR of about 6 to 11 cycles was run with a J-beta primer mix and a sample-barcoded 5' primer. TCRdb's own reprocessing of the public reads used fastp at Q25 and MiXCR and kept productive beta chains. One record per CDR3 amino acid sequence lists the most common genes and DNA. The sample has 600,000 to 1,000,000 distinct CDR3 sequences on record, around a quarter of them singletons. Together, the top ten hold approximately 3.7% of the sample. The data were also submitted as part of a second study, on T cells of mothers and their children.

Sequenced: blood. All receptors come from a boy aged 10-17 years in good health.

The V and J genes are TRBV13 and TRBJ2-1, with 13 nucleotides matching TRBD2. The CDR3 totals 17 residues. From germline, CDR1 is PRHDT and CDR2 FYEKMQ (reference sequence). J lost 7 bases, V lost 0 bases, and 6 bases had no gene match. The CDR3 loop reads CASSLGSTSGRRNEQFF. For the CDR3, the DNA is TGTGCCAGCAGCTTAGGGTCGACTAGCGGGAGGAGAAATGAGCAGTTCTTC.

This chain links TRBV11-2 with TRBJ2-7, with D uncertain. CDR3 length: 16 amino acids. Germline CDR1 reads SGHAT; CDR2 reads FQNNGV. V was trimmed by 4 bases and J by 2 bases, leaving 18 bases between them. This CDR3 reads CASSSRSTSSPYEQYF. For the CDR3, the DNA is TGTGCCAGCAGCTCCCGGTCCACTTCCTCCCCCTACGAGCAGTACTTC.

V and J are TRBV6-2 or TRBV6-3 and TRBJ2-4; D gene uncertain. Trimming shortened V by 0 bases and J by 4 bases, and 10 bases separated the two germline ends. The germline gives CDR1 MNHEY, CDR2 SVGEGT. The CDR3 has 15 residues. CDR3 DNA: TGTGCCAGCAGTTACTCTACTACGGAGAAAAACATTCAGTACTTC. It specifies CASSYSTTEKNIQYF.

A few counts support this clonotype. The J gene is TRBJ2-5, the V gene TRBV7-9; D may be TRBD2 (7 bases). CDR3 size: 13 residues. Deletions cut 6 bases from V and 5 bases from J, with 13 bases between. Germline V gene lookup returns CDR1 SEHNR and CDR2 FQNEAQ (reference sequence). The CDR3 region is CASRAQGGETQYF. As DNA, the CDR3 is TGTGCCAGCAGGGCACAGGGAGGGGAGACCCAGTACTTC.

CDR3 sequence reads: CASRTGVDEKLFF. The DNA for the CDR3 is TGCGCCAGCAGGACAGGGGTGGATGAAAAACTGTTTTTT. The genes are TRBV5-1 and TRBJ1-4; 8 bases match TRBD1. In germline, CDR1 is SGHRS, CDR2 YFSETQ. The V and J ends lost 5 bases and 6 bases, in that order; junction bases with no gene match: 3. This CDR3 is built from 13 residues. Full variable domain (rest looked up from reference TRBV5-1 and TRBJ1-4): KAGVTQTPRYLIKTRGQQVTLSCSPISGHRSVSWYQQTPGQGLQFLFEYFSETQRNKGNFPGRFSGRQFSNSRSEMNVSTLELGDSALYLCASRTGVDEKLFFGSGTQLSVL.

This chain joins TRBV6-2 or TRBV6-3 and TRBJ1-2, with 8 nucleotides matching TRBD1. The CDR3 spans 16 residues. CDR1 and CDR2 (germline): MNHEY, SVGEGT. With 7 bases clipped from V and 7 bases from J, the junction kept 17 bases outside the gene matches. CDR3 DNA: TGTGCCAGCACCTTGCGGGGTGGACAGGGAACTGGTGGCTACACCTTC. Translating gives CASTLRGGQGTGGYTF.

The chain joins TRBV28 to TRBJ1-1; weak D call: TRBD1 (6 bases). Trimming left V 11 bases short and J 3 bases short, with 16 bases between. There are 13 residues in the CDR3. The germline V gene encodes CDR1 MDHEN and CDR2 SYDVKM. The CDR3 sequence is CAATSDRYTEAFF. The CDR3, as DNA: TGTGCCGCCACCTCTGACAGGTACACTGAAGCTTTCTTT.

This clonotype was detected only a few times. This sequence joins TRBV28 and TRBJ2-1; D perhaps matches TRBD2 (6 bases). The DNA end lines up better with TRBJ2-5; the J call may be wrong. Germline loops: CDR1 MDHEN, CDR2 SYDVKM. The CDR3 extends over 14 amino acids. This CDR3 is CASSLTRTQETQYF. The CDR3 coding sequence is TGTGCCAGCAGCCTGACTAGAACCCAGGAGACCCAGTACTTC.

The chain employs TRBV29-1 and TRBJ1-1, with no clear D. The CDR3 covers 10 residues. Germline V lookup: CDR1 SQVTM, CDR2 ANQGSEA. The CDR3 protein is CASVNTEAFF. DNA of the CDR3: TGCGCTTCTGTGAACACTGAAGCTTTCTTT.

This clonotype was observed a handful of times. This chain uses TRBV2 with TRBJ2-1; tentatively, D is TRBD2 (5 bases). The germline CDR1 and CDR2 sequences are SNHLY and FYNNEI. V lost 6 bases and J 1 base, leaving 13 bases between the germline ends. This CDR3 comprises 15 residues. Here the CDR3 reads CASSGEVASYNEQFF. CDR3 bases: TGTGCCAGCAGCGGGGAAGTAGCTTCCTACAATGAGCAGTTCTTC.